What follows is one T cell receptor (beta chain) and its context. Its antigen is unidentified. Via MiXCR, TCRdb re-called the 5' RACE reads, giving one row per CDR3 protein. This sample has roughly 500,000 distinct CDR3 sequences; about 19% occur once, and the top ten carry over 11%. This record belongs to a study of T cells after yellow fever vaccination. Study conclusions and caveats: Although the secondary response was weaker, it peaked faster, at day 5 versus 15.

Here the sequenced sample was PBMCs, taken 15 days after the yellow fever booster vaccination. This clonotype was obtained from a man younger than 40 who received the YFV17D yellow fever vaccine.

The CDR3 here is CASRKGGDLYEQYF. The CDR3 nucleotides are TGCGCCAGCAGAAAAGGAGGGGATCTCTACGAGCAGTACTTC. The chain combines TRBV10-2 with TRBJ2-7, with D possibly matching TRBD2 (6 bases). From germline, CDR1 is WSHSY and CDR2 SAAADI. This CDR3 spans 14 amino acids. The V and J ends lost 6 bases and 3 bases respectively, with 15 bases between them.